The 28 T cell receptor beta chains listed next were all sequenced from one sample in a study of Graves' ophthalmopathy and Graves' hyperthyroidism. Amplification targeted the TCR beta CDR3 regions, with RNA transcripts as the source material. First-round RT-PCR with HTBI primers preceded a second-round multiplex PCR. TCRdb re-called the multiplex PCR reads through MiXCR, storing one row per CDR3 protein. This table has more than 550,000 distinct CDR3 sequences, about two fifths appearing once. The sequencing input was peripheral blood. The receptors stem from an adult man with Graves' ophthalmopathy.

The chain is built from TRBV7-9 and TRBJ1-1; tentatively, D is TRBD1 (5 bases). Germline V gives CDR1 SEHNR, CDR2 FQNEAQ (reference sequence). This CDR3 comprises 16 residues. Trimming pared 2 bases from V and 1 base from J, leaving 14 bases between. The CDR3 coding sequence is TGTGCCAGCAGCTTAAGGGGTGGACGGAAGAACACTGAAGCTTTCTTT. Protein product: CASSLRGGRKNTEAFF.

The chain recombines TRBV2 with TRBJ2-5; D call uncertain. Trimming cost V 8 bases and J 2 bases, with 12 bases left between them. Germline values: CDR1 SNHLY, CDR2 FYNNEI. The CDR3 totals 13 residues. Here the CDR3 DNA reads TGTGCCAGCGTTCGGGCGTCACAAGAGACCCAGTACTTC. The encoded protein is CASVRASQETQYF.

J is TRBJ1-1 and V is TRBV20-1, with D perhaps TRBD1 (5 bases). V was pared by 0 bases and J by 11 bases, with 10 bases between. The CDR3 loop spans 11 amino acids. The V gene's germline CDR1 is DFQATT and CDR2 SNEGSKA (reference sequence). DNA for the CDR3: TGCAGTGCTAGAGAGGGCGGGGGGGCTTTCTTT. The encoded protein is CSAREGGGAFF.

About this clonotype itself: A much larger clone differs from this one at a single base, so this may be a read error. The V call is TRBV6-6, the J call TRBJ2-7; D is perhaps TRBD2 (6 bases). This CDR3 has 13 residues. Germline V gene data show CDR1 as MNHNY and CDR2 as SVGAGI (reference sequence). CDR3 protein: CASSVGGRDEQHF. In nucleotides, the CDR3 is TGTGCCAGCAGTGTCGGGGGTAGGGACGAGCAGCACTTC.

The chain recombines TRBV29-1 with TRBJ1-4, with D perhaps matching TRBD1 (5 bases). V was pared by 1 base and J by 8 bases, with 5 bases between. The CDR3 length is 11 residues. Per germline, CDR1 SQVTM and CDR2 ANQGSEA. The CDR3 reads CSVEGGEKLFF. The CDR3 DNA reads TGCAGCGTTGAAGGGGGGGAAAAACTGTTTTTT.

This chain joins TRBV29-1 and TRBJ2-7, with D possibly being TRBD1 (6 bases). Trimming stripped 1 base from V and 4 bases from J, with 17 bases between. Germline-derived CDR1 and CDR2 are SQVTM and ANQGSEA. This CDR3 is 15 amino acids long. CDR3 in amino acids: CSVEGAIQGAYEQYF. CDR3 nucleotides: TGCAGCGTTGAAGGGGCAATACAGGGAGCGTACGAGCAGTACTTC.

In this sample, this clonotype turned up many times. The CDR3 sequence: CASSFPNNYGYTF. The CDR3 nucleotides are TGTGCCAGCAGCTTTCCGAATAACTATGGCTACACCTTC. This chain uses TRBV7-2 with TRBJ1-2; D call uncertain. The ends were cut back, 3 bases at V and 1 base at J, with 6 bases in the middle. Germline loops: CDR1 SGHTA, CDR2 FQGNSA. The CDR3 covers 13 residues.

This clonotype was observed many times. The chain is built from TRBV20-1 and TRBJ1-2; TRBD1 matches 8 bases. Germline V gene data show CDR1 as DFQATT and CDR2 as SNEGSKA (reference sequence). This CDR3 region has 12 residues. V shed 6 bases, J shed 7 bases, and the junction held 7 bases outside the gene matches. For the CDR3, the DNA is TGCAGTGCCCTGACAGGGGCCAGTGGCTACACCTTC. Translating gives CSALTGASGYTF.

This clonotype has ten or more counts. J is TRBJ1-2 and V is TRBV9, with D possibly matching TRBD1 (5 bases). Trimming cost V 4 bases and J 4 bases, with 14 bases left between them. The CDR3 has 14 residues. Germline CDR1 and CDR2: SGDLS and YYNGEE. For the CDR3, the DNA is TGTGCCAGCAGCCCCCGACAGCAAAGCTATGGCTACACCTTC. This codes for CASSPRQQSYGYTF. The full variable domain, completed using reference TRBV9 and TRBJ1-2, is DSGVTQTPKHLITATGQRVTLRCSPRSGDLSVYWYQQSLDQGLQFLIQYYNGEERAKGNILERFSAQQFPDLHSELNLSSLELGDSALYFCASSPRQQSYGYTFGSGTRLTVV.

This clonotype was observed many times. The chain recombines TRBV14 with TRBJ2-5; D ambiguous. CDR3 length: 15 amino acids. The V gene's germline CDR1 is SGHDN and CDR2 FVKESK. The V gene lost 1 base and the J gene lost 5 bases, with 14 bases spanning the gap. DNA of the CDR3: TGTGCCAGCAGCCAAGGGGTGCTGATCTTGGAGACCCAGTACTTC. It specifies CASSQGVLILETQYF. Looking up the rest from reference TRBV14 and TRBJ2-5 gives the full variable domain: EAGVTQFPSHSVIEKGQTVTLRCDPISGHDNLYWYRRVMGKEIKFLLHFVKESKQDESGMPNNRFLAERTGGTYSTLKVQPAELEDSGVYFCASSQGVLILETQYFGPGTRLLVL.

The chain links TRBV13 to TRBJ2-2, with 8 positions matching TRBD1. The V and J ends lost 6 bases and 5 bases, in that order; junction bases with no gene match: 14. Germline V gene lookup returns CDR1 PRHDT and CDR2 FYEKMQ (reference sequence). This CDR3 has 17 amino acids. CDR3 nucleotides: TGTGCCAGCAGGGACCGGGACAGGAAGGGGACAACCGGGGAGCTGTTTTTT. Translation: CASRDRDRKGTTGELFF.

CDR3 region: CAISEHANLITNYGYTF. The CDR3 DNA is TGTGCCATCAGTGAGCACGCGAACCTTATTACAAACTATGGCTACACCTTC. The V call is TRBV10-3, the J call TRBJ1-2; D remains ambiguous. The CDR3 runs 17 residues. V was clipped by 2 bases and J by 2 bases, with 18 bases between them. The germline V gene encodes CDR1 ENHRY and CDR2 SYGVKD.

This clonotype has just a few counts. The chain is built from TRBV20-1 and TRBJ2-2; 7 bases map to TRBD2. The CDR3 totals 16 residues. J was trimmed by 1 base and V by 3 bases; bases with no gene match: 8. CDR1 and CDR2 from the germline V gene are DFQATT and SNEGSKA (reference sequence). CDR3: CSARGRERMNTGELFF. The CDR3 region has the DNA TGCAGTGCTAGGGGGCGGGAGCGGATGAACACCGGGGAGCTGTTTTTT.

This CDR3 is CASSLTGYNNSPLHF. In DNA, the CDR3 is TGTGCCAGCAGTTTAACGGGGTACAATAATTCACCCCTCCACTTT. This sequence joins TRBV2 and TRBJ1-6; unclear D gene. Germline V gives CDR1 SNHLY, CDR2 FYNNEI. The CDR3 loop spans 15 amino acids. Trimming took off 5 bases at V and 5 bases at J, with 13 bases between the two ends.

This clonotype has just a few counts. This chain connects TRBV27 to TRBJ2-7, with a weak D call TRBD1 (6 bases). Trimming took 8 bases from V and 2 from J, leaving 13 bases between them. CDR3 size: 13 residues. The germline V gene encodes CDR1 MNHEY and CDR2 SMNVEV (reference sequence). CDR3 sequence (DNA): TGTGCCAGCGGTAGAGGACAGACCTACGAGCAGTACTTC. Translated: CASGRGQTYEQYF.

This clonotype has a single count. At one end the junction does not follow the germline gene, possibly because of a read error. The chain links TRBV20-1 to TRBJ1-2; D may be TRBD1 (5 bases). The V gene's germline CDR1 is DFQATT and CDR2 SNEGSKA (reference sequence). The CDR3 covers 14 residues. The DNA of the CDR3 is TGCAGTGCTACGCCCGGGGGGTCAACCTATGGCTGCACCTTC. This gives the protein CSATPGGSTYGCTF.

This sequence joins TRBV7-9 and TRBJ1-5, with D perhaps matching TRBD1 (5 bases). V lost 11 bases and J 2 bases, leaving 25 bases between the germline ends. Germline lookup yields CDR1 SEHNR and CDR2 FQNEAQ (reference sequence). CDR3 length: 17 amino acids. The CDR3 sequence is CAWSDHLQGIGNQPQHF. The CDR3 region has the DNA TGTGCCTGGAGCGATCACCTTCAGGGTATTGGCAATCAGCCCCAGCATTTT.

Remarks on this clonotype: A much larger clone lies one base from this, so it may be a read error. The chain uses TRBV19 and TRBJ1-5; a possible D gene is TRBD1 (5 bases). Trimming shortened V by 6 bases and J by 6 bases, and 21 bases separated the two germline ends. This CDR3 has 16 amino acids. Germline V gene lookup returns CDR1 LNHDA and CDR2 SQIVND (reference sequence). For the CDR3, the DNA is TGTGCCAGTAGCCGGGGGGGAGGGCCTAGAGGTCAGCCCCAGCATTTT. This encodes CASSRGGGPRGQPQHF.

With respect to this clonotype: A read error may account for a junction end that differs from germline. V is TRBV29-1 and J is TRBJ1-2; 7 bases align to TRBD1. The CDR3 runs to 13 residues. Germline V gene lookup returns CDR1 SQVTM and CDR2 ANQGSEA. The CDR3 DNA reads TGCAGCTTAGGAGGGGGCGTTCCCTATGGCCACACCTTC. Its protein is CSLGGGVPYGHTF.

The gene calls are TRBV20-1 and TRBJ1-2, with D possibly matching TRBD1 (6 bases). Trimming shortened V by 5 bases and J by 6 bases, and 16 bases separated the two germline ends. This CDR3 region has 13 residues. CDR1 is DFQATT and CDR2 is SNEGSKA in the germline V gene (reference sequence). The CDR3 DNA follows: TGCAGTGCTTCTCGACAGGTTCGGCATGGCTACACCTTC. Amino acids: CSASRQVRHGYTF.

Remarks on this clonotype: This likely stems from a read error, as it lies one base from a far larger clone. The gene calls are TRBV25-1 and TRBJ2-7, with D possibly being TRBD1 (5 bases). This CDR3 has 13 amino acids. The V gene's germline CDR1 is MGHDK and CDR2 SYGVNS. Trimming cost V 6 bases and J 1 base, with 10 bases left between them. CDR3 sequence reads: CASSPRQSYEQYF. The DNA of the CDR3 is TGTGCCAGCAGCCCGAGACAGTCCTACGAGCAGTACTTC.

A remark on this clonotype: This could be a read error, since a much larger clone is one nucleotide away. In DNA, the CDR3 is TGTGCCACCAGCAGAGATGGGACAGGGGGAAACACCATATATTTT. Protein sequence: CATSRDGTGGNTIYF. V and J are TRBV15 and TRBJ1-3; 9 positions agree with TRBD1. This CDR3 spans 15 amino acids. With V trimmed by 0 bases and J by 4 bases, 1 base remained unmatched. Germline CDR1 is LNHNV and CDR2 is YYDKDF (reference sequence). The full variable domain, in which reference TRBV15 and TRBJ1-3 provide the parts outside the CDR3, is DAMVIQNPRYQVTQFGKPVTLSCSQTLNHNVMYWYQQKSSQAPKLLFHYYDKDFNNEADTPDNFQSRRPNTSFCFLDIRSPGLGDTAMYLCATSRDGTGGNTIYFGEGSWLTVV.

This clonotype was seen ten or more times. DNA of the CDR3: TGCGCCAGCAGCGGGAACAGGGCGAACACTGAAGCTTTCTTT. This gives the protein CASSGNRANTEAFF. V gene TRBV5-1 combines with J gene TRBJ1-1; D is possibly TRBD1 (6 bases). From germline, CDR1 is SGHRS and CDR2 YFSETQ. Trimming pared 4 bases from V and 1 base from J, leaving 11 bases between. The CDR3 length is 14 residues.

The V and J genes are TRBV15 and TRBJ1-4, with a possible D match to TRBD1 (5 bases). V was clipped by 0 bases and J by 8 bases, with 13 bases between them. Germline loops: CDR1 LNHNV, CDR2 YYDKDF (reference sequence). The CDR3 contains 15 residues. CDR3 bases: TGTGCCACCAGCAGAGACCGAATCCGGGGGGAAAAACTGTTTTTT. Its translation: CATSRDRIRGEKLFF.

The chain recombines TRBV3-1 with TRBJ1-2, with D maybe TRBD1 (6 bases). The V and J ends lost 0 bases and 8 bases respectively, with 13 bases between them. The germline gives CDR1 LGHDT, CDR2 YNNKEL (reference sequence). This CDR3 comprises 14 residues. In DNA, the CDR3 is TGTGCCAGCAGCCAAGATACAGGGTTGCGGGGCTACACCTTC. Translation: CASSQDTGLRGYTF. The whole variable domain, remainder taken from reference TRBV3-1 and TRBJ1-2, is DTAVSQTPKYLVTQMGNDKSIKCEQNLGHDTMYWYKQDSKKFLKIMFSYNNKELIINETVPNRFSPKSPDKAHLNLHINSLELGDSAVYFCASSQDTGLRGYTFGSGTRLTVV.

The rearrangement joins TRBV5-4 to TRBJ1-2; D is undetermined. CDR1 and CDR2 from the germline V gene are SGHNT and YYREEE (reference sequence). The CDR3 length is 16 residues. V gave up 1 base and J gave up 7 bases, with 20 bases separating them. As DNA, the CDR3 is TGTGCCAGCAGCTTGCCCAAGGCCTCCGTTCTTAGTGGCTACACCTTC. As protein: CASSLPKASVLSGYTF.

The rearrangement uses TRBV7-8 and TRBJ1-1, with a weak D call TRBD1 (5 bases). Trimming took 5 bases from V and 1 from J, leaving 11 bases between them. This CDR3 has 14 amino acids. Germline V CDR1 and CDR2: SGHVS, FQNEAQ. In nucleotides, the CDR3 is TGTGCCAGCAGCCACCGTACAGGGAACACTGAAGCTTTCTTT. It codes for CASSHRTGNTEAFF. Based on the CDR3 plus reference TRBV7-8 and TRBJ1-1, the full variable domain is GAGVSQSPRYKVAKRGQDVALRCDPISGHVSLFWYQQALGQGPEFLTYFQNEAQLDKSGLPSDRFFAERPEGSVSTLKIQRTQQEDSAVYLCASSHRTGNTEAFFGQGTRLTVV.

V gene TRBV24-1 combines with J gene TRBJ1-5; TRBD1 matches 7 bases. This CDR3 region has 16 residues. Germline V gene lookup returns CDR1 KGHDR and CDR2 SFDVKD. V dropped 4 bases and J dropped 4; count of bases not matched to a gene: 9. The CDR3 nucleotides are TGTGCCACCAGTGACTCCGGGGGGACAGTGAATCAGCCCCAGCATTTT. Its translation: CATSDSGGTVNQPQHF.